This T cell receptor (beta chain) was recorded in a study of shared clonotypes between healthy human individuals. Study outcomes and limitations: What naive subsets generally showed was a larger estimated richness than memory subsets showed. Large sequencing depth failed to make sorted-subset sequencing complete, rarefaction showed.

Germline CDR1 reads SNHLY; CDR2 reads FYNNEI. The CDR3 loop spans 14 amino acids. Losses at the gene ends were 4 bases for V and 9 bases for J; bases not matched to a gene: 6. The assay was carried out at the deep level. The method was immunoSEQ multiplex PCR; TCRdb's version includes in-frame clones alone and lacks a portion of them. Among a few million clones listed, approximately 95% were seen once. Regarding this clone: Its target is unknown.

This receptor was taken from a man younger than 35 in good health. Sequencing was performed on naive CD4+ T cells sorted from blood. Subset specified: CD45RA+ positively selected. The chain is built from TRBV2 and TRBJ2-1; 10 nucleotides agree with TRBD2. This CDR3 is CASSGLAGAGEQFF. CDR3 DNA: TGTGCCAGCAGTGGTCTAGCGGGGGCCGGTGAGCAGTTCTTC.